Given below is one T cell receptor beta chain in context. This sample is drawn from a study of blood T cell repertoires in COVID-19. Across the whole study: Samples came from the United States, Italy and Spain, spanning acute and convalescent COVID-19. In each case, the material was cDNA or gDNA derived from T cells, B-cell-depleted T cells, or PBMCs.

As originally analysed: Researchers report that nucleated cell counts were estimated from reference gene primer amplification. Generated by immunoSEQ multiplex PCR, the TCRdb table keeps only in-frame clones and is missing some. The V and J calls and clone size were taken over from that table, and D and trimming were inferred from the DNA. The table includes some 250,000 clones, roughly nine tenths detected once. The CDR3 consists of 16 residues. With 0 bases removed from V and 2 bases from J, the gap between germline ends came to 13 bases. Germline V gene lookup returns CDR1 MNHEY and CDR2 SVGAGI. The sequence came from a human donor in a cohort exposed to, infected with or recovered from COVID-19 (not recorded which). The donor label of this sample is uncertain. The sequenced material came from PBMCs or T cells enriched from blood (not recorded which). V usage is TRBV6-5 and J usage is TRBJ2-5; D might be TRBD1 (5 bases). CDR3 region: CASSYSYRQLQETQYF. DNA of the CDR3: TGTGCCAGCAGTTACTCCTATAGACAGCTGCAAGAGACCCAGTACTTC.